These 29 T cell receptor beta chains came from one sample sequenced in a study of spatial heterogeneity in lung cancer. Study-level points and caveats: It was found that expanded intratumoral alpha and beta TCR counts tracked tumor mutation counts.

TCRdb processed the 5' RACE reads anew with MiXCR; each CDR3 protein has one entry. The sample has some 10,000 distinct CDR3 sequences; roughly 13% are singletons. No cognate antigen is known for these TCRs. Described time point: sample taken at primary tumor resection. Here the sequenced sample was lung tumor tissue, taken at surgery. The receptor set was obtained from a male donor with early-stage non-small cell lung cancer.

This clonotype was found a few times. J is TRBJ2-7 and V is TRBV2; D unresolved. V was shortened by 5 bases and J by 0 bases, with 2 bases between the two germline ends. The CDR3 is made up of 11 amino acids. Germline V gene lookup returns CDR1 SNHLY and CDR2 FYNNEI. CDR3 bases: TGTGCCAGCAGTCCCTCCTACGAGCAGTACTTC. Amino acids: CASSPSYEQYF.

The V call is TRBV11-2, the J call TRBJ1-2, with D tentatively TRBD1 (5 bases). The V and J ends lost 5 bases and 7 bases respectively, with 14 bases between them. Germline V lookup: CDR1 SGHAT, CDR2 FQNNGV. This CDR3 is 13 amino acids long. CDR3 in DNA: TGTGCCAGCAGCCCTTCTATGACAGTTGGCTACACCTTC. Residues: CASSPSMTVGYTF.

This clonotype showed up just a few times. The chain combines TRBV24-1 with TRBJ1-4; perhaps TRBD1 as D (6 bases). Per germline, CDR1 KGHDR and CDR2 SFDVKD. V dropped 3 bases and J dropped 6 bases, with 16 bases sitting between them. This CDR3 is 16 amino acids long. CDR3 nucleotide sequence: TGTGCCACCAGTGATCCGGGCCTAGGGGGGGATGAAAAACTGTTTTTT. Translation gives CATSDPGLGGDEKLFF.

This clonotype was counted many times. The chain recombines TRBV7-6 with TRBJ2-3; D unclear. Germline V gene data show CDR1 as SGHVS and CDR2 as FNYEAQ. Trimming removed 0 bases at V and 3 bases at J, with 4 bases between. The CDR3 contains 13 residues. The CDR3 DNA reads TGTGCCAGCAGCTTAGCGGTGACAGATACGCAGTATTTT. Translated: CASSLAVTDTQYF. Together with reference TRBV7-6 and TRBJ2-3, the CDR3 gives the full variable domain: GAGVSQSPRYKVTKRGQDVALRCDPISGHVSLYWYRQALGQGPEFLTYFNYEAQQDKSGLPNDRFSAERPEGSISTLTIQRTEQRDSAMYRCASSLAVTDTQYFGPGTRLTVL.

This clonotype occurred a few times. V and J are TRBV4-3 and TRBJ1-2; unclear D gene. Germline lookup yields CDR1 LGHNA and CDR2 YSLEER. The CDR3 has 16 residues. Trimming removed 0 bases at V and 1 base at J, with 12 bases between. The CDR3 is CASSQEFGPLNYGYTF. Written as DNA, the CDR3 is TGCGCCAGCAGCCAAGAATTTGGGCCTCTTAACTATGGCTACACCTTC.

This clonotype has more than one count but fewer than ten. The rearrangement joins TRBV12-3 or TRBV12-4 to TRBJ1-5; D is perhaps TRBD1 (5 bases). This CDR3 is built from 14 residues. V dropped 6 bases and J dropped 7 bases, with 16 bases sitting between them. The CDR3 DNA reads TGTGCCAGCAGAACCACGGGACGGGGACAGCCCCAGCATTTT. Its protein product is CASRTTGRGQPQHF.

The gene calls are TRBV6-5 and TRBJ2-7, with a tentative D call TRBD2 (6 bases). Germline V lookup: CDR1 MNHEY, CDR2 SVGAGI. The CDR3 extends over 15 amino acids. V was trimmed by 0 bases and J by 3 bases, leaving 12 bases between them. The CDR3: CASSYSGTRGYEQYF. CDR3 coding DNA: TGTGCCAGCAGTTACTCCGGGACGCGGGGCTACGAGCAGTACTTC.

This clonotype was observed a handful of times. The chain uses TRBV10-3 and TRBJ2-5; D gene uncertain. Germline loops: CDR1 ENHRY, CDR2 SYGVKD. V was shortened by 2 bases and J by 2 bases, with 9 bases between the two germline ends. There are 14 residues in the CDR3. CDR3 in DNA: TGTGCCATCAGTGAGAGGGCAGCACAAGAGACCCAGTACTTC. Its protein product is CAISERAAQETQYF.

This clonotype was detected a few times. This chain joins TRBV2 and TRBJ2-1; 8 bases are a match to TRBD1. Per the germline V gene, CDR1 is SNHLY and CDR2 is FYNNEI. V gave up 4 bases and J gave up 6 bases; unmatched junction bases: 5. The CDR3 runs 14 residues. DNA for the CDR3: TGTGCCAGCAGTGTCGGACAGGGAGGCAATGAGCAGTTCTTC. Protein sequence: CASSVGQGGNEQFF.

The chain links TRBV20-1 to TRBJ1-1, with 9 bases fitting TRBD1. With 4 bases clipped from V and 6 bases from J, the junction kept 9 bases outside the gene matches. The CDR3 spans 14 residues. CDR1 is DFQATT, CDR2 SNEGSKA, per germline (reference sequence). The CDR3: CSATGTGSFSEAFF. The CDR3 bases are TGCAGTGCTACCGGGACAGGGAGTTTTTCTGAAGCTTTCTTT.

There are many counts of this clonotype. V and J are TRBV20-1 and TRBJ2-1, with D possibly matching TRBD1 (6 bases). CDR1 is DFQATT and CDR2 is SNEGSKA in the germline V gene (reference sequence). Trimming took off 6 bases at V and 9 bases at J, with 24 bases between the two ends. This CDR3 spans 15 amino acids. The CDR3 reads CSAPPGQGSLGEQFF. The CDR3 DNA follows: TGCAGTGCCCCACCGGGGCAGGGGTCTTTGGGTGAGCAGTTCTTC.

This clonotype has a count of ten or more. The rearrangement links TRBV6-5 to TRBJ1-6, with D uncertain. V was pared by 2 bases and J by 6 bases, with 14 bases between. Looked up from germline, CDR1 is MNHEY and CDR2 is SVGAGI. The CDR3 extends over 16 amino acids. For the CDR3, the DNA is TGTGCCAGCAGTTACGATAGCGCAACCCGTAATTCACCCCTCCACTTT. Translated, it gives CASSYDSATRNSPLHF.

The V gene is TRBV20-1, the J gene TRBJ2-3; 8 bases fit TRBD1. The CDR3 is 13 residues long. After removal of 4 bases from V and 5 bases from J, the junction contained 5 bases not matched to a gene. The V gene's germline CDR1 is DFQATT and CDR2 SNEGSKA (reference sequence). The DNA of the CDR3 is TGCAGTGCTATGGGACAGGTCCTAGATACGCAGTATTTT. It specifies CSAMGQVLDTQYF.

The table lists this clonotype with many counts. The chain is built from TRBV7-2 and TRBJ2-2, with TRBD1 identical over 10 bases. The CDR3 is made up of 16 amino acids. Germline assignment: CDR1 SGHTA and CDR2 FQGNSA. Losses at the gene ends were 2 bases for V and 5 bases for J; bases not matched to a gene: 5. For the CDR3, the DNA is TGTGCCAGCAGCTTACGACAGGGGGCGAGTACCGGGGAGCTGTTTTTT. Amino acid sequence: CASSLRQGASTGELFF.

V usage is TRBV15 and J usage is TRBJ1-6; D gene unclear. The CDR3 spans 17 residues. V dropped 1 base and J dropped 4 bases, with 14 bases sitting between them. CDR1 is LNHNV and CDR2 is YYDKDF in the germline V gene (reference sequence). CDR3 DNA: TGTGCCACCAGCAGAGTCTTTAGGACGGCTTATAATTCACCCCTCCACTTT. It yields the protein CATSRVFRTAYNSPLHF.

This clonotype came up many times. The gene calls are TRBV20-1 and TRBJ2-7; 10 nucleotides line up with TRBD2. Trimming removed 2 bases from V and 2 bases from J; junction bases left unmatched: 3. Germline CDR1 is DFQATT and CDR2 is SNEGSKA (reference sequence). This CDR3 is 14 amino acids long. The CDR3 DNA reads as TGCAGTGCTAGAATCCTAGCGGGGGCCTACGAGCAGTACTTC. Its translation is CSARILAGAYEQYF.

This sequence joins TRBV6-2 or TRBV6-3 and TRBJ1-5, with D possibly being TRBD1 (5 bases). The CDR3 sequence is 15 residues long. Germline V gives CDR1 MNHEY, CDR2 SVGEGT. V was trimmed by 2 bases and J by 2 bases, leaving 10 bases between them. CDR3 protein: CASSYGGLGNQPQHF. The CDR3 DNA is TGTGCCAGCAGTTACGGGGGACTGGGCAATCAGCCCCAGCATTTT.

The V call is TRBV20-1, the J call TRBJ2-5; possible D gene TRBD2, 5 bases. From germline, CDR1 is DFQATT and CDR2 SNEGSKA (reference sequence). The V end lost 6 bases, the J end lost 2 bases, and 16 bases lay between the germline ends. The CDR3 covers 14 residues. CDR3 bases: TGCAGTGCCCCCCCGGCGGAGGAGCAAGAGACCCAGTACTTC. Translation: CSAPPAEEQETQYF.

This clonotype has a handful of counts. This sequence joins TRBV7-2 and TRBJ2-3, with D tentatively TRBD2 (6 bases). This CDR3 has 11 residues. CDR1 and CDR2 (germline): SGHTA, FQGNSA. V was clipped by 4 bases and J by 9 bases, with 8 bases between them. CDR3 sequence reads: CASSSSETQYF. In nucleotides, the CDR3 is TGTGCCAGCAGCTCTAGCGAGACGCAGTATTTT.

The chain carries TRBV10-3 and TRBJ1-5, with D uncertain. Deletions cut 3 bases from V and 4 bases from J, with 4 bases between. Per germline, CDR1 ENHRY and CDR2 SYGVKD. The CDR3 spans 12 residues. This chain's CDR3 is CAISDSNQPQHF. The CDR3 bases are TGTGCCATCAGTGACAGTAATCAGCCCCAGCATTTT.

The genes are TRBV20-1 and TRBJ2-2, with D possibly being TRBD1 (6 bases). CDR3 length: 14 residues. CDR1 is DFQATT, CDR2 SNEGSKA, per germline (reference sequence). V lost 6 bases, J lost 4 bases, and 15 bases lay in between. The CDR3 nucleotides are TGCAGTGCGTACCAGGGGTTGAGCACCGGGGAGCTGTTTTTT. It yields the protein CSAYQGLSTGELFF.

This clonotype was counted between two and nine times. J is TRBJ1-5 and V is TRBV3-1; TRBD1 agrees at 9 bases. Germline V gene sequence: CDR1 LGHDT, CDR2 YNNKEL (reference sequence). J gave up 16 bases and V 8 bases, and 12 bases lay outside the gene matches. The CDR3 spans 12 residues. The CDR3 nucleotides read TGTGCCAGCGAGAGGGAGGGACAGGGATTACATTTT. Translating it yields CASEREGQGLHF.

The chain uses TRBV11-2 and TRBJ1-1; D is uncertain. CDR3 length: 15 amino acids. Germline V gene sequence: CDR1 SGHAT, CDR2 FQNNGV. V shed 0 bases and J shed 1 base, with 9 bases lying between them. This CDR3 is CASSLDFWGNTEAFF. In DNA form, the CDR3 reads TGTGCCAGCAGCTTAGATTTTTGGGGGAACACTGAAGCTTTCTTT.

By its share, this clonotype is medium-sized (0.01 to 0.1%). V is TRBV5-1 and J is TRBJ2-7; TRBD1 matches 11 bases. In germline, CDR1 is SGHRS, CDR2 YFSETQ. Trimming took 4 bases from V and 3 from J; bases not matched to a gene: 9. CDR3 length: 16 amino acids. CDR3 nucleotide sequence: TGCGCCAGCAGCAGTCCGCCGGGACAGGGGGTCTACGAGCAGTACTTC. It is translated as CASSSPPGQGVYEQYF.

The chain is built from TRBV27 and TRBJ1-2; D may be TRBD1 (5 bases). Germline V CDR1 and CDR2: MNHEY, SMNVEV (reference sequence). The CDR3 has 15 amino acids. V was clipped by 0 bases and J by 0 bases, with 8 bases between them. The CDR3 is CASSLSVDTNYGYTF. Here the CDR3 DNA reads TGTGCCAGCAGTTTATCCGTGGACACTAACTATGGCTACACCTTC.

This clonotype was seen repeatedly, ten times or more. CDR3 in amino acids: CASLPTASTDTQYF. The CDR3 nucleotides read TGCGCCAGTCTCCCCACGGCTAGCACAGATACGCAGTATTTT. The rearrangement links TRBV10-2 to TRBJ2-3; unclear D gene. In germline, CDR1 is WSHSY, CDR2 SAAADI. V lost 9 bases, J lost 0 bases, and 13 bases lay in between. The CDR3 is made up of 14 amino acids.

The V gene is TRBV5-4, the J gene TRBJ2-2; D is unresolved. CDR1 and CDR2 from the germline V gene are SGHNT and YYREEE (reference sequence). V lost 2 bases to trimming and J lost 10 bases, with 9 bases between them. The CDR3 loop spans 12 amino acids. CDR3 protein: CASSFGVQELFF. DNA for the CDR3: TGTGCCAGCAGCTTCGGAGTTCAGGAGCTGTTTTTT.

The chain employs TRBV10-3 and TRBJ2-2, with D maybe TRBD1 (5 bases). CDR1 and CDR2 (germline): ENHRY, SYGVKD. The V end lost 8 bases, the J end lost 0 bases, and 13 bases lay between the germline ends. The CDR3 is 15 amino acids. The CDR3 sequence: CAISRRTPNTGELFF. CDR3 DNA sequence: TGTGCCATCTCGAGGCGGACACCGAACACCGGGGAGCTGTTTTTT.

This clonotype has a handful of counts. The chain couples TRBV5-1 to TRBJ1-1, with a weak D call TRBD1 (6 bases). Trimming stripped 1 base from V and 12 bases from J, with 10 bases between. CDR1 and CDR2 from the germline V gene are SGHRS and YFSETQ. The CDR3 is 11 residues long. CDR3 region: CASSLNRETFF. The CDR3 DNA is TGCGCCAGCAGCTTGAACAGGGAGACTTTCTTT.